The 22 T cell receptor beta chains below all came from one sample that was sequenced in a study of T cell responses to AZD1222 COVID-19 vaccine. Using immunoSEQ multiplex PCR, the repertoire was profiled, and TCRdb retains in-frame clones only, with some absent. The data show 250,000 to 300,000 clones, 90% to 95% seen once. The input for sequencing was peripheral blood, taken 28 days after the second AZD1222 dose. The receptors come from an adult who received the AZD1222 COVID-19 vaccine.

The rearrangement uses TRBV3-1 (or the pseudogene TRBV3-2) and TRBJ2-2; 8 bases match TRBD1. This CDR3 spans 16 amino acids. Germline V gene lookup returns CDR1 LGHDT and CDR2 YNNKEL (reference sequence). Losses at the gene ends were 1 base for V and 5 bases for J; bases not matched to a gene: 6. The CDR3, as DNA: TGTGCCAGCAGCCAAGTCTTGACAGGGGTTACCGGGGAGCTGTTTTTT. Amino acid sequence: CASSQVLTGVTGELFF.

The genes are TRBV19 and TRBJ1-1, with a possible D match to TRBD1 (5 bases). Trimming took off 10 bases at V and 0 bases at J, with 12 bases between the two ends. This CDR3 comprises 13 residues. CDR1 LNHDA and CDR2 SQIVND come from the germline V gene (reference sequence). CDR3 amino acids: CATLGRVNTEAFF. The CDR3 nucleotides are TGTGCCACCCTTGGCAGGGTGAACACTGAAGCTTTCTTT.

This chain uses TRBV7-8 with TRBJ2-3; D not certain. The germline gives CDR1 SGHVS, CDR2 FQNEAQ. V dropped 4 bases and J dropped 4 bases, with 15 bases sitting between them. The CDR3 totals 15 residues. CDR3 bases: TGTGCCAGCAGCTCGATGACCCACGTCGCAGATACGCAGTATTTT. This encodes CASSSMTHVADTQYF.

The V and J genes are TRBV18 and TRBJ2-7, with D maybe TRBD2 (5 bases). Germline CDR1 KGHSH, CDR2 LQKENI. CDR3 size: 14 residues. Between the trimmed V and J ends, which lost 2 bases and 7 bases, there was a span of 15 bases. The CDR3 spells CASSPEAGRGEQYF. The CDR3 DNA sequence: TGTGCCAGCTCACCAGAAGCAGGACGGGGAGAGCAGTACTTC.

The rearrangement uses TRBV7-9 and TRBJ1-5, with D unclear. The ends were cut back, 7 bases at V and 0 bases at J, with 4 bases in the middle. This CDR3 comprises 12 residues. CDR1 SEHNR and CDR2 FQNEAQ come from the germline V gene (reference sequence). CDR3 bases: TGTGCCAGCACCGATAGCAATCAGCCCCAGCATTTT. Encoded protein: CASTDSNQPQHF.

The chain carries TRBV28 and TRBJ2-7; TRBD2 agrees at 9 bases. CDR3 length: 16 residues. Germline V CDR1 and CDR2: MDHEN, SYDVKM. Unmatched junction bases numbered 12, after V lost 5 bases and J lost 4 bases. The chain's CDR3 is CASSPTGAGGKYEQYF. As DNA, the CDR3 is TGTGCCAGCAGTCCCACCGGAGCGGGAGGAAAGTACGAGCAGTACTTC.

This clone has a single count. The rearrangement uses TRBV19 and TRBJ1-5; D is undetermined. This CDR3 region has 15 residues. Trimming shortened V by 6 bases and J by 4 bases, and 16 bases separated the two germline ends. Germline CDR1 and CDR2: LNHDA and SQIVND (reference sequence). CDR3: CASRGVGFGNQPQHF. In DNA form, the CDR3 reads TGTGCCAGTAGGGGAGTCGGCTTTGGAAATCAGCCCCAGCATTTT.

As to this clone: The sample has other DNA sequences that encode this CDR3 too. J is TRBJ1-1 and V is TRBV7-3; D not resolved. The V and J ends lost 5 bases and 3 bases respectively, with 10 bases between them. The CDR3 loop spans 13 amino acids. Germline V gene data show CDR1 as SGHTA and CDR2 as FQGTGA. CDR3 in amino acids: CASSLSRDTEAFF. For the CDR3, the DNA is TGTGCCAGCAGCCTGTCTCGGGACACTGAAGCTTTCTTT.

This chain connects TRBV6-4 to TRBJ1-1; 7 bases agree with TRBD1. Trimming took 5 bases from V and 8 from J; bases not matched to a gene: 2. Germline CDR1 reads MRHNA; CDR2 reads SNTAGT. The CDR3 covers 11 residues. The CDR3 DNA sequence: TGTGCCAGCAGTCCGGACAGGGAAGCTTTCTTT. It is translated as CASSPDREAFF.

The CDR3 loop is CASSPTPRRRDTQYF. In DNA, the CDR3 is TGTGCCAGCAGCCCTACGCCTCGCCGTAGAGATACGCAGTATTTT. The V call is TRBV7-9, the J call TRBJ2-3; no clear D gene. Trimming left V 5 bases short and J 5 bases short, with 17 bases between. CDR1 is SEHNR, CDR2 FQNEAQ, per germline (reference sequence). This CDR3 is built from 15 residues.

The J gene is TRBJ2-7, the V gene TRBV7-2; no definite D call. This CDR3 has 13 amino acids. V gave up 4 bases and J gave up 7 bases, with 14 bases separating them. CDR1 is SGHTA, CDR2 FQGNSA, per germline. The CDR3 DNA follows: TGTGCCAGCAGCTCGGTATCCTCTACGGAGCAGTACTTC. Translated, it gives CASSSVSSTEQYF.

The V and J genes are TRBV28 and TRBJ2-2; possible D gene TRBD1, 6 bases. The CDR3 has 15 amino acids. Germline V CDR1 and CDR2: MDHEN, SYDVKM. Trimming stripped 5 bases from V and 8 bases from J, with 18 bases between. CDR3: CASSPTGLGKGELFF. CDR3 in DNA: TGTGCCAGCAGTCCCACAGGGTTGGGGAAAGGGGAGCTGTTTTTT.

The rearrangement joins TRBV9 to TRBJ2-7; D gene ambiguous. The CDR3 spans 14 residues. Germline CDR1 reads SGDLS; CDR2 reads YYNGEE. The V end was cut by 0 bases, the J end by 2 bases, with 9 bases between. Here the CDR3 DNA reads TGTGCCAGCAGCGTAGATGGGGTCACCTACGAGCAGTACTTC. As protein: CASSVDGVTYEQYF.

This clone showed up just once. The chain links TRBV5-6 to TRBJ1-4, with D perhaps TRBD1 (5 bases). The ends were cut back, 3 bases at V and 2 bases at J, with 8 bases in the middle. The germline CDR1 and CDR2 sequences are SGHDT and YYEEEE. The CDR3 spans 14 residues. The CDR3 here is CASSSGLTNEKLFF. The CDR3 bases are TGTGCCAGCAGCTCGGGACTTACTAATGAAAAACTGTTTTTT.

This chain connects TRBV15 to TRBJ2-3; D is perhaps TRBD1 or TRBD2 (5 bases each). This CDR3 is built from 15 residues. The V and J ends lost 1 base and 2 bases respectively, with 10 bases between them. CDR1 is LNHNV and CDR2 is YYDKDF in the germline V gene (reference sequence). Here the CDR3 DNA reads TGTGCCACCAGCAGAGCCGGGACCAACACAGATACGCAGTATTTT. Amino acid sequence: CATSRAGTNTDTQYF.

This clone was counted a single time. The chain couples TRBV19 to TRBJ1-5; maybe TRBD1 (6 bases). Germline V lookup: CDR1 LNHDA, CDR2 SQIVND (reference sequence). This CDR3 is 13 amino acids long. V lost 7 bases to trimming and J lost 11 bases, with 18 bases between them. In nucleotides, the CDR3 is TGTGCCAGTAAGAGGGACACCTCTGAAGCCCAGCATTTT. It yields the protein CASKRDTSEAQHF.

The chain links TRBV29-1 to TRBJ1-2; D is perhaps TRBD1 (6 bases). The CDR3 loop spans 13 amino acids. The germline V and J ends were trimmed by 1 base and 4 bases, with 10 bases remaining between them. CDR1 and CDR2 (germline): SQVTM, ANQGSEA. The CDR3 DNA sequence: TGCAGCGTTGAAGGGGGGCAGATCTATGGCTACACCTTC. The encoded protein is CSVEGGQIYGYTF.

V gene TRBV19 combines with J gene TRBJ2-3, with D maybe TRBD1 (6 bases). V was pared by 10 bases and J by 2 bases, with 16 bases between. In germline, CDR1 is LNHDA, CDR2 SQIVND (reference sequence). The CDR3 spans 14 residues. The CDR3 protein is CATFRGTITDTQYF. The CDR3 bases are TGTGCCACGTTCAGGGGTACTATCACAGATACGCAGTATTTT.

The chain employs TRBV7-4 and TRBJ2-7; D ambiguous. CDR3 length equals 10 residues. Germline V gene sequence: CDR1 SGHVT, CDR2 SQSDAQ. V was cut by 3 bases and J by 3 bases, with 0 bases left in between. The CDR3 sequence: CASSFYEQYF. As DNA, the CDR3 is TGTGCCAGCAGCTTCTACGAGCAGTACTTC.

Worth noting for this clone: The junction departs from germline at one end; a sequencing error may be responsible. The chain carries TRBV7-9 and TRBJ2-7, with D unclear. The CDR3 contains 12 residues. Germline lookup yields CDR1 SEHNR and CDR2 FQNEAQ (reference sequence). Here the CDR3 reads CASSLSGDIFFF. In DNA, the CDR3 is TGTGCCAGCAGCTTATCTGGAGACATCTTTTTCTTC.

This chain links TRBV24-1 with TRBJ1-5; the D is unclear. Germline CDR1 reads KGHDR; CDR2 reads SFDVKD. The V gene lost 2 bases and the J gene lost 1 base, with 2 bases spanning the gap. This CDR3 is built from 13 residues. CDR3 residues: CATSDWSNQPQHF. Here the CDR3 DNA reads TGTGCCACCAGTGATTGGAGCAATCAGCCCCAGCATTTT.

The rearrangement joins TRBV5-1 to TRBJ2-2; 10 nucleotides agree with TRBD1. V gave up 2 bases and J gave up 6 bases; unmatched junction bases: 7. Germline V gene lookup returns CDR1 SGHRS and CDR2 YFSETQ. This CDR3 region has 16 residues. Here the CDR3 DNA reads TGCGCCAGCAGCTTCGGACAGGGGGAAGGTTCCGGGGAGCTGTTTTTT. This codes for CASSFGQGEGSGELFF.